Listed here are 29 T cell receptor beta chains from one sample, sequenced in a study of patients and donors after allogeneic stem cell transplantation. TCRdb fed the RT-PCR reads into MiXCR, producing one record per CDR3 protein. The sample lists about 960,000 distinct CDR3 sequences, about a sixth occurring once. The sequenced material came from blood, either unsorted or a sorted T cell fraction (not recorded which). Receptors were obtained from a human donor who was either an allogeneic HSCT recipient or a stem cell or donor lymphocyte infusion donor (not recorded which). It is not recorded whose cells these are; they may come from a transplant donor.

In this sample, this clonotype turned up a few times. V usage is TRBV12-3 or TRBV12-4 and J usage is TRBJ1-2; D is perhaps TRBD1 (6 bases). This CDR3 has 12 residues. Trimming stripped 10 bases from V and 3 bases from J, with 12 bases between. The CDR3 reads CANFRGDYGYTF. Here the CDR3 DNA reads TGTGCCAACTTCAGGGGAGACTATGGCTACACCTTC.

Many counts were recorded for this clonotype. This chain uses TRBV5-1 with TRBJ1-1; D possibly corresponds to TRBD1 (5 bases). Germline V CDR1 and CDR2: SGHRS, YFSETQ. The CDR3 runs 14 residues. The germline V and J ends were trimmed by 3 bases and 1 base, with 10 bases remaining between them. CDR3 sequence reads: CASSSGPSNTEAFF. The DNA of the CDR3 is TGCGCCAGCAGCTCGGGACCCTCGAACACTGAAGCTTTCTTT.

This clonotype came up once. The CDR3 here is CASSFGLAGVSETQYF. CDR3 DNA: TGTGCCAGCAGCTTCGGACTAGCGGGAGTATCGGAGACCCAGTACTTC. The chain couples TRBV7-9 to TRBJ2-5, with 13 nucleotides matching TRBD2. Per germline, CDR1 SEHNR and CDR2 FQNEAQ (reference sequence). This CDR3 has 16 residues. V was pared by 3 bases and J by 5 bases, with 6 bases of the junction left unmatched.

V and J are TRBV20-1 and TRBJ2-7; TRBD2 agrees at 12 bases. After removal of 3 bases from V and 0 bases from J, the junction contained 6 bases not matched to a gene. The CDR3 is made up of 16 amino acids. CDR1 is DFQATT and CDR2 is SNEGSKA in the germline V gene (reference sequence). For the CDR3, the DNA is TGCAGTGCTAGGACTAGCGGGGGTACCAGCTCCTACGAGCAGTACTTC. This sequence encodes CSARTSGGTSSYEQYF.

The chain combines TRBV3-1 with TRBJ2-2; no reliable D call. Germline CDR1 and CDR2: LGHDT and YNNKEL (reference sequence). V dropped 8 bases and J dropped 7 bases, with 5 bases sitting between them. The CDR3 spans 10 residues. CDR3 in amino acids: CASWGGELFF. For the CDR3, the DNA is TGTGCCAGCTGGGGCGGGGAGCTGTTTTTT.

V and J are TRBV12-3 or TRBV12-4 and TRBJ1-6; D remains unclear. This CDR3 comprises 13 residues. V was trimmed by 8 bases and J by 7 bases, leaving 12 bases between them. The CDR3 region has the DNA TGTGCCAGCCACAGTTCCGGGAATTCACCCCTCCACTTT. This translates into CASHSSGNSPLHF.

This clonotype was seen only a few times. The V call is TRBV9, the J call TRBJ2-5; TRBD2 might be the D (6 bases). Germline CDR1 and CDR2: SGDLS and YYNGEE. The V end was cut by 0 bases, the J end by 4 bases, with 7 bases between. The CDR3 covers 13 residues. This chain's CDR3 is CASSVAGRETQYF. The DNA for the CDR3 is TGTGCCAGCAGCGTAGCCGGGAGAGAGACCCAGTACTTC.

The V call is TRBV27, the J call TRBJ1-5, with D uncertain. The V and J ends lost 4 bases and 5 bases respectively, with 12 bases between them. The CDR3 spans 14 residues. From germline, CDR1 is MNHEY and CDR2 SMNVEV (reference sequence). The CDR3 reads CASSSDSSYQPQHF. CDR3 nucleotide sequence: TGTGCCAGCAGTTCCGACTCCTCTTATCAGCCCCAGCATTTT.

The rearrangement links TRBV29-1 to TRBJ2-7, with 9 positions matching TRBD1. V trimming: 7 bases; J trimming: 7 bases; junction bases outside the gene matches: 14. CDR1 and CDR2 (germline): SQVTM, ANQGSEA. This CDR3 contains 14 residues. The CDR3 spells CSGLSPGQGVEQYF. CDR3 sequence (DNA): TGCAGCGGCCTATCGCCGGGACAGGGAGTTGAGCAGTACTTC.

In this sample, this clonotype turned up once. The rearrangement links TRBV7-9 to TRBJ1-2; TRBD1 agrees at 8 bases. CDR1 is SEHNR and CDR2 is FQNEAQ in the germline V gene (reference sequence). Trimming cost V 4 bases and J 8 bases; bases outside gene matches: 6. The CDR3 spans 13 residues. CDR3 protein: CASSSSGGGGYTF. The DNA of the CDR3 is TGTGCCAGCAGCTCATCAGGGGGCGGAGGCTACACCTTC.

The table lists this clonotype with a few counts. V usage is TRBV2 and J usage is TRBJ1-5; TRBD1 matches 9 bases. Germline V gene data show CDR1 as SNHLY and CDR2 as FYNNEI. After removal of 1 base from V and 10 bases from J, the junction contained 8 bases not matched to a gene. The CDR3 contains 15 residues. CDR3 sequence: CASSEVGQGIRPQHF. The DNA for the CDR3 is TGTGCCAGCAGTGAAGTGGGACAGGGCATTCGACCCCAGCATTTT.

V and J are TRBV19 and TRBJ2-1; 7 nucleotides align to TRBD1. Germline CDR1 and CDR2: LNHDA and SQIVND (reference sequence). The CDR3 is 11 amino acids. The ends lost 9 bases at V and 8 bases at J; junction bases unmatched: 4. The CDR3 nucleotides are TGTGCCAGCACACAGGGGTATGAGCAGTTCTTC. It codes for CASTQGYEQFF.

This clonotype was seen only a few times. The V and J genes are TRBV20-1 and TRBJ1-5; D is unclear. Germline CDR1 and CDR2: DFQATT and SNEGSKA (reference sequence). The CDR3 runs 15 residues. Trimming took 0 bases from V and 8 from J, leaving 17 bases between them. CDR3 nucleotides: TGCAGTGCTAGAGATGTGAGAGGCCGAGGAAAGCCCCAGCATTTT. Its protein is CSARDVRGRGKPQHF.

The rearrangement joins TRBV7-2 to TRBJ2-1; D might be TRBD2 (5 bases). Germline loops: CDR1 SGHTA, CDR2 FQGNSA. The CDR3 runs to 15 residues. Trimming cost V 5 bases and J 5 bases, with 16 bases left between them. In nucleotides, the CDR3 is TGTGCCAGCAGCCTCGTCTTTGGGAGTAACAATGAGCAGTTCTTC. Translated, it gives CASSLVFGSNNEQFF.

This clonotype was counted only a few times. The chain couples TRBV7-8 to TRBJ2-3; D is unresolved. The germline V and J ends were trimmed by 5 bases and 2 bases, with 14 bases remaining between them. Looked up from germline, CDR1 is SGHVS and CDR2 is FQNEAQ. This CDR3 contains 15 residues. This CDR3 is CASSPRPVNTDTQYF. The CDR3 DNA reads as TGTGCCAGCAGCCCACGTCCTGTAAACACAGATACGCAGTATTTT. Full variable domain (remainder filled in from reference TRBV7-8 and TRBJ2-3): GAGVSQSPRYKVAKRGQDVALRCDPISGHVSLFWYQQALGQGPEFLTYFQNEAQLDKSGLPSDRFFAERPEGSVSTLKIQRTQQEDSAVYLCASSPRPVNTDTQYFGPGTRLTVL.

This clonotype was counted a few times. This chain connects TRBV12-3 or TRBV12-4 to TRBJ1-1, with TRBD1 identical over 9 bases. This CDR3 contains 16 residues. V was clipped by 6 bases and J by 1 base; unmatched bases: 9. The CDR3: CASSPIPGQGNTEAFF. In DNA, the CDR3 is TGTGCCAGCAGCCCCATCCCGGGACAGGGGAACACTGAAGCTTTCTTT.

This chain links TRBV12-3 or TRBV12-4 with TRBJ2-7; 9 nucleotides match TRBD1. CDR3 length: 17 residues. The trim removed 0 bases at V and 2 bases at J, leaving 8 bases unmatched. The CDR3 sequence: CASSLALARTGAYEQYF. DNA for the CDR3: TGTGCCAGCAGTTTAGCCCTGGCGCGGACAGGGGCCTACGAGCAGTACTTC.

The chain employs TRBV7-2 and TRBJ2-1; the match to TRBD2 covers 7 bases. The V segment lost 4 bases and the J segment 7 bases; nucleotides outside the gene matches: 16. Germline assignment: CDR1 SGHTA and CDR2 FQGNSA. This CDR3 is built from 17 residues. The CDR3 coding sequence is TGTGCCAGCAGCTCCCGGGTGGGCGGGAGCTACAATAATGAGCAGTTCTTC. It translates to CASSSRVGGSYNNEQFF.

This clonotype has ten or more counts. This chain connects TRBV12-3 or TRBV12-4 to TRBJ1-5; no definite D call. The V end was cut by 6 bases, the J end by 8 bases, with 20 bases between. The length of the CDR3 is 15 residues. The CDR3 sequence is CASSLNPTRNKPQHF. CDR3 bases: TGTGCCAGCAGCCTAAATCCTACCCGAAATAAGCCCCAGCATTTT.

J is TRBJ2-5 and V is TRBV7-3; D is possibly TRBD2 (5 bases). Per the germline V gene, CDR1 is SGHTA and CDR2 is FQGTGA. The CDR3 extends over 16 amino acids. Between the trimmed V and J ends, which lost 1 base and 0 bases, there was a span of 12 bases. CDR3 region: CASSLISVMYQETQYF. The CDR3 nucleotides are TGTGCCAGCAGCTTAATTAGCGTGATGTACCAAGAGACCCAGTACTTC.

This clonotype was found a few times. The chain joins TRBV3-1 to TRBJ1-4; 7 bases agree with TRBD1. The J segment lost 7 bases and the V segment lost 1 base, leaving 6 bases of the junction unmatched. CDR3 length equals 15 residues. Germline loops: CDR1 LGHDT, CDR2 YNNKEL (reference sequence). CDR3 residues: CASSQVVTGLEKLFF. The CDR3 DNA sequence: TGTGCCAGCAGCCAAGTCGTGACAGGGCTTGAAAAACTGTTTTTT.

There are a few counts of this clonotype. The rearrangement links TRBV25-1 to TRBJ1-6; no reliable D call. This CDR3 has 12 residues. The germline CDR1 and CDR2 sequences are MGHDK and SYGVNS. Trimming cost V 2 bases and J 7 bases, with 3 bases left between them. As DNA, the CDR3 is TGTGCCAGCAGTGAACAAAATTCACCCCTCCACTTT. Encoded protein: CASSEQNSPLHF.

The chain couples TRBV12-3 or TRBV12-4 to TRBJ1-6; D gene unclear. The CDR3 runs 15 residues. V lost 3 bases and J 4 bases, leaving 10 bases between the germline ends. The CDR3 bases are TGTGCCAGCAGTTTCGGGCAGCTTTATAATTCACCCCTCCACTTT. This translates into CASSFGQLYNSPLHF.

This rearrangement joins TRBV3-1 to TRBJ2-1, with D uncertain. Trimming removed 4 bases at V and 8 bases at J, with 6 bases between. The CDR3 extends over 11 amino acids. Germline loops: CDR1 LGHDT, CDR2 YNNKEL (reference sequence). The CDR3 loop reads CASSRGHEQFF. CDR3 bases: TGTGCCAGCAGCCGCGGCCATGAGCAGTTCTTC.

J is TRBJ2-3 and V is TRBV6-1; possibly TRBD1 for D (5 bases). The V and J ends lost 6 bases and 0 bases respectively, with 13 bases between them. CDR3 length: 15 amino acids. Germline V lookup: CDR1 MNHNS, CDR2 SASEGT. The CDR3 is CASRNRPFSTDTQYF. CDR3 DNA: TGTGCCAGCAGGAACAGGCCCTTTAGCACAGATACGCAGTATTTT.

V is TRBV30 and J is TRBJ2-3, with D unclear. Germline V gene sequence: CDR1 GTSNPN, CDR2 SVGIG (reference sequence). V was cut by 0 bases and J by 5 bases, with 15 bases left in between. CDR3 length equals 15 residues. CDR3 coding DNA: TGTGCCTGGAGTGTCGCGACAAGTCTGGGAGATACGCAGTATTTT. It encodes CAWSVATSLGDTQYF.

This chain joins TRBV5-4 and TRBJ1-1, with TRBD1 identical over 7 bases. The V and J ends lost 4 bases and 5 bases, in that order; junction bases with no gene match: 8. This CDR3 contains 14 residues. Per germline, CDR1 SGHNT and CDR2 YYREEE (reference sequence). For the CDR3, the DNA is TGTGCCAGCAGCGAGGGACAGATAACAACTGAAGCTTTCTTT. Amino acids: CASSEGQITTEAFF.

In its sample, this clonotype was seen a few times. Written as DNA, the CDR3 is TGTGCCAGCAGCTTAGCGCACCAGGATTTATATGGCTACACCTTC. Residues: CASSLAHQDLYGYTF. J is TRBJ1-2 and V is TRBV7-8; no firm D call. Germline CDR1 and CDR2: SGHVS and FQNEAQ. The V end was cut by 0 bases, the J end by 5 bases, with 13 bases between. The CDR3 has 15 residues.

The sample holds a few counts of this clonotype. This chain links TRBV25-1 with TRBJ1-2, with D unresolved. Trimming took 6 bases from V and 8 from J, leaving 4 bases between them. The length of the CDR3 is 9 residues. Germline V gives CDR1 MGHDK, CDR2 SYGVNS. The CDR3, as DNA: TGTGCCAGCAGGGTGGGCTACACCTTC. Encoded protein: CASRVGYTF.